This entry lists 20 T cell receptor beta chains sequenced from one sample in a study of shared clonotypes between healthy human individuals. Profiling relied on immunoSEQ multiplex PCR, and the TCRdb table lists in-frame clones only, not all of them. This sample yields more than 1,200,000 clones, of which about 98.5% are seen a single time; approximately 0.4% belongs to the top ten. Material: naive CD4+ T cells sorted from blood. Subset of the sample: CD45RA+ positively selected. These receptors were collected from a young man in good health.

V usage is TRBV18 and J usage is TRBJ2-5; tentatively, D is TRBD2 (5 bases). The CDR3 is 16 residues long. In germline, CDR1 is KGHSH, CDR2 LQKENI. V was trimmed by 4 bases and J by 2 bases, leaving 17 bases between them. CDR3 region: CASSLTVSGIQETQYF. CDR3 nucleotides: TGTGCCAGCTCACTTACGGTCAGCGGAATACAAGAGACCCAGTACTTC.

The V and J genes are TRBV20-1 and TRBJ1-1; D gene uncertain. This CDR3 region has 10 residues. Germline V lookup: CDR1 DFQATT, CDR2 SNEGSKA (reference sequence). V gave up 7 bases and J gave up 5 bases, with 8 bases separating them. CDR3 sequence (DNA): TGCAGTGTCGAAGGGACTGAAGCTTTCTTT. It specifies CSVEGTEAFF.

The chain has TRBV19 and TRBJ2-5; TRBD2 matches 10 bases. The junction had 9 bases not matched to a gene; V was cut back by 9 bases and J by 5 bases. The CDR3 loop spans 14 amino acids. Germline V gene lookup returns CDR1 LNHDA and CDR2 SQIVND (reference sequence). CDR3 coding DNA: TGTGCCAGCAAAAAGCGGGAGGGCCTGGAGACCCAGTACTTC. The encoded protein is CASKKREGLETQYF.

This clone was seen just once. The J gene is TRBJ2-7, the V gene TRBV28; D perhaps matches TRBD1 (6 bases). Germline V gene data show CDR1 as MDHEN and CDR2 as SYDVKM. The V gene lost 5 bases and the J gene lost 7 bases, with 15 bases spanning the gap. There are 13 residues in the CDR3. CDR3 protein: CASSGLTGGEQYF. The CDR3 region has the DNA TGTGCCAGCAGTGGATTGACAGGTGGAGAGCAGTACTTC.

The V gene is TRBV9, the J gene TRBJ2-5, with D possibly TRBD1 on 6 matching bases. The CDR3 is 14 residues long. V dropped 4 bases and J dropped 4 bases, with 14 bases sitting between them. CDR1 SGDLS and CDR2 YYNGEE come from the germline V gene. CDR3 coding DNA: TGTGCCAGCAGCACCAGCAGGGGACGAGAGACCCAGTACTTC. Its translation is CASSTSRGRETQYF.

This chain links TRBV9 with TRBJ2-7; D possibly corresponds to TRBD2 (5 bases). The V end lost 0 bases, the J end lost 7 bases, and 17 bases lay between the germline ends. Germline V gives CDR1 SGDLS, CDR2 YYNGEE. This CDR3 comprises 15 residues. This CDR3 reads CASSVGASWVKEQYF. The CDR3 DNA reads as TGTGCCAGCAGCGTAGGGGCTAGCTGGGTGAAAGAGCAGTACTTC. The entire variable domain, with the rest obtained from reference TRBV9 and TRBJ2-7, is as follows: DSGVTQTPKHLITATGQRVTLRCSPRSGDLSVYWYQQSLDQGLQFLIQYYNGEERAKGNILERFSAQQFPDLHSELNLSSLELGDSALYFCASSVGASWVKEQYFGPGTRLTVT.

The chain carries TRBV7-8 and TRBJ1-4, with D possibly matching TRBD1 (5 bases). Trimming removed 0 bases at V and 1 base at J, with 12 bases between. This CDR3 spans 17 amino acids. Germline CDR1 and CDR2: SGHVS and FQNEAQ. The CDR3 DNA is TGTGCCAGCAGCTTAGCCAAACTGGGGCTAACTAATGAAAAACTGTTTTTT. Its protein product is CASSLAKLGLTNEKLFF.

The V call is TRBV15, the J call TRBJ1-2; no definite D call. Trimming stripped 1 base from V and 4 bases from J, with 4 bases between. CDR3 size: 12 residues. Germline V CDR1 and CDR2: LNHNV, YYDKDF (reference sequence). CDR3: CATSRASYGYTF. CDR3 DNA: TGTGCCACCAGCAGAGCCTCCTATGGCTACACCTTC.

The V call is TRBV5-4, the J call TRBJ2-7, with 8 positions matching TRBD1. Trimming at V came to 4 bases and at J to 2 bases, leaving 5 bases not matched to a gene. The CDR3 contains 14 residues. Germline CDR1 SGHNT, CDR2 YYREEE (reference sequence). CDR3 loop: CASSTGQATYEQYF. CDR3 coding DNA: TGTGCCAGCAGCACGGGACAGGCGACCTACGAGCAGTACTTC.

This chain joins TRBV14 and TRBJ2-5; 12 positions match TRBD1. The CDR3 extends over 16 amino acids. CDR1 is SGHDN, CDR2 FVKESK, per germline. With 4 bases clipped from V and 2 bases from J, the junction kept 5 bases outside the gene matches. The CDR3 DNA reads TGTGCCAGCAGCCGCGGGGACAGGGGGCCTCAAGAGACCCAGTACTTC. This translates into CASSRGDRGPQETQYF. Using reference TRBV14 and TRBJ2-5 for the parts outside the CDR3, the full variable domain is EAGVTQFPSHSVIEKGQTVTLRCDPISGHDNLYWYRRVMGKEIKFLLHFVKESKQDESGMPNNRFLAERTGGTYSTLKVQPAELEDSGVYFCASSRGDRGPQETQYFGPGTRLLVL.

The V gene is TRBV7-3, the J gene TRBJ2-1; the D is unclear. This CDR3 has 13 residues. Deletions cut 2 bases from V and 2 bases from J, with 4 bases between. Germline lookup yields CDR1 SGHTA and CDR2 FQGTGA. The CDR3 nucleotides read TGTGCCAGCAGCTTAGGGCCCTACAATGAGCAGTTCTTC. Protein: CASSLGPYNEQFF.

CDR3 nucleotide sequence: TGTGCCAGCTCACAACAGGGCCCCGGGGCCAACGTCCTGACTTTC. It encodes CASSQQGPGANVLTF. This chain uses TRBV18 with TRBJ2-6; possible D gene TRBD1, 6 bases. The ends were cut back, 4 bases at V and 4 bases at J, with 11 bases in the middle. Germline V CDR1 and CDR2: KGHSH, LQKENI. This CDR3 spans 15 amino acids. Complete variable domain (other parts from reference TRBV18 and TRBJ2-6): NAGVMQNPRHLVRRRGQEARLRCSPMKGHSHVYWYRQLPEEGLKFMVYLQKENIIDESGMPKERFSAEFPKEGPSILRIQQVVRGDSAAYFCASSQQGPGANVLTFGAGSRLTVL.

The chain is built from TRBV29-1 and TRBJ2-1; perhaps TRBD1 as D (6 bases). This CDR3 has 13 residues. V shed 6 bases and J shed 2 bases, with 11 bases lying between them. Germline V CDR1 and CDR2: SQVTM, ANQGSEA. The CDR3 nucleotides are TGCAGCGTACTCGGACAGCCCTACAATGAGCAGTTCTTC. Translated: CSVLGQPYNEQFF.

The J gene is TRBJ2-1, the V gene TRBV5-1, with 14 bases fitting TRBD2. Looked up from germline, CDR1 is SGHRS and CDR2 is YFSETQ. This CDR3 spans 16 amino acids. After removal of 1 base from V and 8 bases from J, the junction contained 5 bases not matched to a gene. The CDR3 sequence is CASSLLTSGRADEQFF. Here the CDR3 DNA reads TGCGCCAGCAGCTTGTTGACTAGCGGGAGGGCCGATGAGCAGTTCTTC.

CDR3 loop: CSVAGTSGSGETQYF. DNA of the CDR3: TGCAGCGTTGCCGGGACTAGCGGGAGTGGGGAGACCCAGTACTTC. The chain couples TRBV29-1 to TRBJ2-5; 14 bases are a match to TRBD2. Germline V gene lookup returns CDR1 SQVTM and CDR2 ANQGSEA. The CDR3 is made up of 15 amino acids. J gave up 5 bases and V 4 bases, and 6 bases lay outside the gene matches.

V is TRBV7-9 and J is TRBJ2-7, with a weak D call TRBD1 (6 bases). Trimming pared 2 bases from V and 0 bases from J, leaving 14 bases between. Germline V gene sequence: CDR1 SEHNR, CDR2 FQNEAQ (reference sequence). This CDR3 has 16 amino acids. DNA for the CDR3: TGTGCCAGCAGCTTAATAGGTCCAGGGGCCTCCTACGAGCAGTACTTC. Translating gives CASSLIGPGASYEQYF.

This clone was picked up one time. CDR3 in DNA: TGTGCCAGCAGCTTACTGAGAAGGACTCGTACCTACGAGCAGTACTTC. It yields the protein CASSLLRRTRTYEQYF. This chain uses TRBV7-9 with TRBJ2-7; D may be TRBD2 (5 bases). The CDR3 runs 16 residues. V lost 2 bases and J lost 2, with 16 bases in between. The germline V gene encodes CDR1 SEHNR and CDR2 FQNEAQ (reference sequence).

About this clone: Within the sample, other DNA sequences also encode this same CDR3. This chain links TRBV4-1 with TRBJ1-2, with TRBD1 matching 7 bases. The CDR3 totals 15 residues. The trim removed 2 bases at V and 8 bases at J, leaving 11 bases unmatched. Germline loops: CDR1 MGHRA, CDR2 YSYEKL. The CDR3 sequence: CASSQPRTGEYGYTF. CDR3 DNA: TGCGCCAGCAGCCAACCGCGTACAGGGGAATACGGCTACACCTTC.

This clone has just one count. The V gene is TRBV9, the J gene TRBJ2-1, with D possibly TRBD2 on 6 matching bases. V was shortened by 0 bases and J by 9 bases, with 28 bases between the two germline ends. This CDR3 has 19 residues. Germline CDR1 reads SGDLS; CDR2 reads YYNGEE. The CDR3 reads CASSVGVGGMGAPTSEQFF. The CDR3 region has the DNA TGTGCCAGCAGCGTAGGTGTTGGCGGGATGGGAGCTCCTACAAGTGAGCAGTTCTTC.

This clone appeared once. This chain uses TRBV27 with TRBJ2-3; D may be TRBD1 (6 bases). The CDR3 length is 14 residues. The germline V gene encodes CDR1 MNHEY and CDR2 SMNVEV (reference sequence). V lost 3 bases to trimming and J lost 5 bases, with 12 bases between them. This CDR3 reads CASSFMGAKDTQYF. For the CDR3, the DNA is TGTGCCAGCAGTTTTATGGGGGCGAAAGATACGCAGTATTTT.